The entry below gives a single T cell receptor (beta chain) sequence along with its context. What it recognizes is unknown. Measured with immunoSEQ multiplex PCR; TCRdb has only the in-frame clones, and not every one. The table records approximately 29,000 clones, over 70% of them present only once. The data derive from a study of vaccination effects on CD4 cells after COVID-19. Viral peptide pools were used in the ViraFEST assay to expand antigen-specific CD4+ T cells, and sequencing came afterward. Investigators separated out CD4+ T cells once approximately 11 days of culture had passed. Participants got two doses of BNT162b2 or mRNA-1273 vaccine. The clonotype comes from a human donor who received a COVID-19 vaccine. This sample comprised CD4+ T cells from PBMCs cultured with HCoV-NL63 spike peptides, obtained after COVID-19 vaccination.

CDR3 coding DNA: TGTGCCAGCAGTTTAGCCTCAGGGGTTGGCTACACCTTC. Its protein is CASSLASGVGYTF. V usage is TRBV12-3 or TRBV12-4 and J usage is TRBJ1-2, with D perhaps TRBD1 (6 bases). V was clipped by 0 bases and J by 7 bases, with 9 bases between them. This CDR3 is 13 amino acids long.